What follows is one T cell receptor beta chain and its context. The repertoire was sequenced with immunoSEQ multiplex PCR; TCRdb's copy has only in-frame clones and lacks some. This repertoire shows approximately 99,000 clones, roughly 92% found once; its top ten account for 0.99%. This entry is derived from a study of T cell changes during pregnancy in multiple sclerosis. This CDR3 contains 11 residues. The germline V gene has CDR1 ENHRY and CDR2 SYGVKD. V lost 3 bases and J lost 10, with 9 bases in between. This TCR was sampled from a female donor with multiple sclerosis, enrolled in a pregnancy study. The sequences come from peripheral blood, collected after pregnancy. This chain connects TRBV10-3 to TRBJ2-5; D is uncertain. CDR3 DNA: TGTGCCATCAGTGATGGCGGTGGCCAGTACTTC. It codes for CAISDGGGQYF.